There are many counts of the clone carrying this T cell receptor beta chain. Its antigen is currently unknown. Individually, TCR cDNA molecules were each labelled with a unique molecular identifier. In TCRdb, the 5' RACE reads were re-called with MiXCR into one record per CDR3 protein. The table has 43,000 or so distinct CDR3 sequences, roughly 12% seen once. The data are from a study of spatial heterogeneity in lung cancer. Specified time point: blood at routine non-recurrence follow-up after resection. The authors sequenced whole RNA from tumor, nontumor lung or frozen PBMC without sorting. Study-wide results and caveats: Whereas they appeared in blood less at follow-up, ubiquitous expanded tumor TCRs appeared there more at resection.

Between the trimmed V and J ends, which lost 5 bases and 0 bases, there was a span of 11 bases. Germline lookup yields CDR1 SQVTM and CDR2 ANQGSEA. The CDR3 covers 13 residues. Sequenced here: PBMCs, sampled at follow-up. The gene calls are TRBV29-1 and TRBJ2-7, with D possibly matching TRBD1 (5 bases). The TCR was taken from a male donor with early-stage non-small cell lung cancer. CDR3 sequence reads: CSVLMTASYEQYF. CDR3 DNA: TGCAGCGTTCTAATGACAGCCTCCTACGAGCAGTACTTC.